This TCR beta chain was found in a study of shared clonotypes between healthy human individuals. Clones were sequenced by immunoSEQ multiplex PCR, and TCRdb holds only the in-frame ones, with some missing. The data hold about 490,000 clones, with 70% to 80% observed a single time. Per germline, CDR1 MDHEN and CDR2 SYDVKM. The CDR3 is 16 residues long. Trimming removed 5 bases at V and 5 bases at J, with 19 bases between. This chain links TRBV28 with TRBJ2-1; TRBD2 might be the D (6 bases). The receptor comes from a woman aged 40 to 50 in good health. Some clones in this sample may be carry-over from other donors' samples. Specimen: PBMCs. CDR3 coding DNA: TGTGCCAGCAGTCGGGGCTTGGAGGGCCCGGACAATGAGCAGTTCTTC. Encoded protein: CASSRGLEGPDNEQFF.